The T cell receptor beta chain under discussion was sequenced for a study of T cell changes during pregnancy in multiple sclerosis. Measured with immunoSEQ multiplex PCR; TCRdb has only the in-frame clones, and not every one. The sample records some 100,000 clones, over 85% being singletons. V dropped 6 bases and J dropped 8; count of bases not matched to a gene: 9. The CDR3 consists of 13 residues. Germline V gene data show CDR1 as SQVTM and CDR2 as ANQGSEA. Sequencing was performed on peripheral blood, taken in the second trimester of pregnancy. The clonotype comes from a female donor with multiple sclerosis, enrolled in a pregnancy study. The chain carries TRBV29-1 and TRBJ2-3; TRBD2 matches 9 bases. CDR3 protein: CSVHGLANPTQYF. The CDR3 region has the DNA TGCAGCGTGCATGGACTAGCGAACCCTACGCAGTATTTT.